This T cell receptor beta chain was found in a study of blood T cell repertoires in COVID-19. About the research overall: The samples span acute and convalescent COVID-19 from the United States, Italy and Spain.

Between the trimmed V and J ends, which lost 4 bases and 7 bases, there was a span of 19 bases. This CDR3 has 15 amino acids. Looked up from germline, CDR1 is LGHDT and CDR2 is YNNKEL (reference sequence). This table comes from immunoSEQ multiplex PCR, and its TCRdb copy is limited to in-frame clones, with some not included. The sample carries tens of thousands of clones, over 70% recorded once. This rearrangement joins TRBV3-1 (or the pseudogene TRBV3-2) to TRBJ2-5, with D tentatively TRBD1 (6 bases). What was sequenced was peripheral blood. This sequence originates from a human donor with active or convalescent COVID-19. The donor label of this sample is uncertain. CDR3 DNA: TGTGCCAGCAGCCCCCTTACAGGGAGTAGGGGGACCCAGTACTTC. Translated, it gives CASSPLTGSRGTQYF.